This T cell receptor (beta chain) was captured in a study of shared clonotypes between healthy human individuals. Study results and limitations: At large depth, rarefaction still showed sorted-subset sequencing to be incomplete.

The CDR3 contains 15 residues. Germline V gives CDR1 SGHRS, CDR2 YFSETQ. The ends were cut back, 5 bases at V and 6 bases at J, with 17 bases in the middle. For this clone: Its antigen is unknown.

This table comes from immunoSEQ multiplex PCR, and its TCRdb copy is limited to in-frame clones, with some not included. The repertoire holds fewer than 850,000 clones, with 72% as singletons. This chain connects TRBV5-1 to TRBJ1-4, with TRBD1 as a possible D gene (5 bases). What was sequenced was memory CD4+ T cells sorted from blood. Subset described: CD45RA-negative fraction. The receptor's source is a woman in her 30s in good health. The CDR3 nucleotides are TGCGCCAGCAGTTTTCTGGGGCAGAATCATGAAAAACTGTTTTTT. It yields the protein CASSFLGQNHEKLFF. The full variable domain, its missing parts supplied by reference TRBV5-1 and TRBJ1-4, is KAGVTQTPRYLIKTRGQQVTLSCSPISGHRSVSWYQQTPGQGLQFLFEYFSETQRNKGNFPGRFSGRQFSNSRSEMNVSTLELGDSALYLCASSFLGQNHEKLFFGSGTQLSVL.